What follows is one T cell receptor beta chain and its context. The data belong to a study of cytotoxic CD8 clonotypes in ibrutinib-treated CLL. TCRdb's copy holds only in-frame clones and misses some; the assay was immunoSEQ multiplex PCR. The sample consists of 110,000 to 150,000 clones, 76% of them appearing once. There are 15 residues in the CDR3. Per germline, CDR1 SGHDN and CDR2 FVKESK. After removal of 1 base from V and 3 bases from J, the junction contained 6 bases not matched to a gene. The specimen was PBMCs, collected after 24 months of ibrutinib treatment. The receptor's source is a human donor with chronic lymphocytic leukemia. The chain couples TRBV14 to TRBJ2-7; 7 positions agree with TRBD1. Here the CDR3 reads CASSQGQGRRYEQYF. Here the CDR3 DNA reads TGTGCCAGCAGCCAAGGACAGGGAAGGCGCTACGAGCAGTACTTC.